This T cell receptor beta chain appears in the sequencing data of a study of T cells in Graves' hyperthyroidism and ophthalmopathy. Points from the study as a whole: The majority of expanded thyroid clonotypes above 0.001 also appeared in blood.

This clonotype was seen a few times. Its antigen is currently unknown. Researchers took RNA transcripts and amplified the TCR beta CDR3 regions from them. The HTBI primer set served for first-round RT-PCR of the TCR CDR3. TCRdb itself ran the multiplex PCR reads through MiXCR, one entry per CDR3 protein. Of just under 750,000 distinct CDR3 sequences listed, 30% to 40% were seen once; the top ten hold around 31%. Per germline, CDR1 SGHTA and CDR2 FQGNSA. Trimming stripped 6 bases from V and 0 bases from J, with 11 bases between. This CDR3 is built from 15 residues. This TCR came from a woman aged 40 to 50 with Graves' hyperthyroidism. The sample was blood. The chain recombines TRBV7-2 with TRBJ1-4, with D hard to call. For the CDR3, the DNA is TGTGCCAGCAGTTTATGGGGTGCAACTAATGAAAAACTGTTTTTT. It yields the protein CASSLWGATNEKLFF.